The rows below give T cell receptor beta chains drawn from one sample of a study of CD8+ T cells in alopecia areata. Sequencing used immunoSEQ multiplex PCR; TCRdb keeps in-frame clones, though not all of them. The sample holds some 120,000 clones, 50% to 75% seen once. Sample: CD8+ T cells sorted from blood, taken at week 24, from a patient treated with tofacitinib. The receptors were gathered from a human donor with alopecia areata. Each CDR3 is given with its conserved first and last residue. Fields, in order: clone size, J gene, D gene, V gene, CDR3 protein, CDR3 DNA. A D gene is named only where the DNA matches it firmly. A row's size may be missing; if present it is once, few, many or a size class.

>few|TRBJ2-7|NA|TRBV25-1
CASSELSPGRGSEQYF
TGTGCCAGCAGTGAATTAAGTCCGGGCCGGGGCTCCGAGCAGTACTTC
>NA|TRBJ1-1|NA|TRBV5-6
CASSVPYTEAFF
TGTGCCAGCAGCGTACCGTACACTGAAGCTTTCTTT
>few|TRBJ1-2|NA|TRBV11-2
CASSLTISGSNYGYTF
TGTGCCAGCAGCTTAACAATTTCGGGCAGTAACTATGGCTACACCTTC
>many|TRBJ1-1|TRBD1|TRBV6-1
CASSEAVTGRGAFF
TGTGCCAGCAGTGAAGCTGTGACAGGGCGAGGAGCTTTCTTT
>NA|TRBJ2-7|TRBD1|TRBV6-6
CASSLTRSRGTYEQYF
TGTGCCAGCAGTTTAACCCGTTCCAGGGGGACCTACGAGCAGTACTTC
>few|TRBJ2-7|NA|TRBV29-1
CSVDLGSWGEQYF
TGCAGCGTTGACCTAGGATCGTGGGGAGAGCAGTACTTC
>NA|TRBJ1-1|NA|TRBV9
CASSAGQSEAFF
TGTGCCAGCAGCGCAGGACAGTCTGAAGCTTTCTTT
>NA|TRBJ2-1|TRBD1|TRBV7-9
CASSLTGVSYNEQFF
TGTGCCAGCAGTCTGACAGGGGTCTCCTACAATGAGCAGTTCTTC
>once|TRBJ1-3|NA|TRBV7-9
CASSNSGNTIYF
TGTGCCAGCAGTAACTCTGGAAACACCATATATTTT
>few|TRBJ1-1|NA|TRBV29-1
CSVELTKRAFF
TGCAGCGTTGAATTGACAAAGCGTGCTTTCTTT
>NA|TRBJ2-3|NA|TRBV10-2
CASSEYGYTDTQYF
TGCGCCAGCAGTGAGTACGGGTACACAGATACGCAGTATTTT
>NA|TRBJ2-1|NA|TRBV9
CASSVGGMGEQFF
TGTGCCAGCAGCGTAGGAGGTATGGGTGAGCAGTTCTTC
>few|TRBJ2-5|NA|TRBV12-5
CASGTPGLQETQYF
TGTGCTAGTGGCACCCCGGGGCTCCAAGAGACCCAGTACTTC
>NA|TRBJ1-1|TRBD1|TRBV4-1
CASGDRAGTEAFF
TGCGCCAGCGGGGACAGGGCCGGCACTGAAGCTTTCTTT
>few|TRBJ1-4|NA|TRBV23-1
CASTHGGRGNEKLFF
TGCGCCAGCACCCACGGGGGGAGGGGCAATGAAAAACTGTTTTTT
>NA|TRBJ1-6|TRBD1|TRBV6-5
CASSSPGQGNSPLHF
TGTGCCAGCAGTTCCCCGGGACAGGGAAATTCACCCCTCCACTTT
>NA|TRBJ1-5|NA|TRBV29-1
CSVSTDSNQPQHF
TGCAGCGTTTCGACAGATAGCAATCAGCCCCAGCATTTT
>few|TRBJ1-2|NA|TRBV21-1
CASSKGNGAAVYGYTF
TGTGCCAGCAGCAAAGGGAATGGGGCCGCCGTCTATGGCTACACCTTC
>few|TRBJ2-7|NA|TRBV28
CASSPGTSYEQYF
TGTGCCAGCTCACCCGGGACCTCCTACGAGCAGTACTTC
>NA|TRBJ1-1|NA|TRBV4-3
CASSQDSGRYTEAFF
TGCGCCAGCAGCCAAGACAGCGGAAGGTACACTGAAGCTTTCTTT
>few|TRBJ1-2|NA|TRBV7-9
CASSPTGSTNYGYTF
TGTGCCAGCAGCCCAACCGGCTCTACGAACTATGGCTACACCTTC
>few|TRBJ2-5|NA|TRBV29-1
CSVSSEQETQYF
TGCAGCGTTAGTTCGGAGCAAGAGACCCAGTACTTC